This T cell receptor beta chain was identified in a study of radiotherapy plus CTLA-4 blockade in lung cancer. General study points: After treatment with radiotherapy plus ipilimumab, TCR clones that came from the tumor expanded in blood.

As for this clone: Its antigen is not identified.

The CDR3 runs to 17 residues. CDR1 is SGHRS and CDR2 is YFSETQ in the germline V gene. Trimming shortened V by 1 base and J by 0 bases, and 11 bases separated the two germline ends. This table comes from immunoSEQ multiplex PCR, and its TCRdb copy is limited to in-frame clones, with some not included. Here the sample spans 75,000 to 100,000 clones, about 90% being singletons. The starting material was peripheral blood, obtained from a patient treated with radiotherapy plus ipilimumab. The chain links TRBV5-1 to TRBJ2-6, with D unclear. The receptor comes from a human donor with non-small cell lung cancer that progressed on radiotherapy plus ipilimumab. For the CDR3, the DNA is TGCGCCAGCAGCTTGTGGGGTTCAGCCTCTGGGGCCAACGTCCTGACTTTC. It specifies CASSLWGSASGANVLTF.